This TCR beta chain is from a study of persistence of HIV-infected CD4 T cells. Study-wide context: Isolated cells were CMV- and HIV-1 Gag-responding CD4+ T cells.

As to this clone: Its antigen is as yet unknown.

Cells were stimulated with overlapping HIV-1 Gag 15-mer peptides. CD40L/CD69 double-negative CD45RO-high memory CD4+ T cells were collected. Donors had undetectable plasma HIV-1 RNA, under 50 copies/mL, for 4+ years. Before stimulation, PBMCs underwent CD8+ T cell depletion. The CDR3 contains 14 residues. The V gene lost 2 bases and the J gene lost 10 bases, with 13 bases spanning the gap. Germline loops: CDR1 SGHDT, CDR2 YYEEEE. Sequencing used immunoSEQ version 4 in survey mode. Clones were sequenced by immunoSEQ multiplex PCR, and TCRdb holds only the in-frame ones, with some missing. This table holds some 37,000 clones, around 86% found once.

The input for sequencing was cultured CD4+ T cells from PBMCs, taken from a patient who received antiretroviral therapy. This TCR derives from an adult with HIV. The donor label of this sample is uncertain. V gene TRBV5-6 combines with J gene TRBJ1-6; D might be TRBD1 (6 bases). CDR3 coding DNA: TGTGCCAGCAGCTTCCAGGACAGAAGATCACCCCTCCACTTT. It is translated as CASSFQDRRSPLHF.